The 3 T cell receptor beta chains given below trace back to one sample, sequenced in a study of T cells in Graves' hyperthyroidism and ophthalmopathy. RNA transcripts yielded amplified TCR beta CDR3 regions. HTBI primers were the set used in a first-round RT-PCR of the TCR CDR3. TCRdb recomputed calls from the multiplex PCR reads with MiXCR, one row per CDR3 protein. The sample yields 650,000 to 800,000 distinct CDR3 sequences, approximately 42% seen once. The specimen sequenced was peripheral blood or thyroid tissue (not recorded which). All receptors derive from an adult man with Graves' disease, either hyperthyroidism or ophthalmopathy (not recorded which).

About this clonotype: Just one base apart from a much larger clone, this may be a read error. The chain carries TRBV7-3 and TRBJ2-5; D not resolved. Germline loops: CDR1 SGHTA, CDR2 FQGTGA. The CDR3 is made up of 13 amino acids. V was pared by 1 base and J by 5 bases, with 8 bases between. Written as DNA, the CDR3 is TGTGCCAGCAGCTTAATTCAAGGGGAGACCCAGTACTTC. As protein: CASSLIQGETQYF.

This clonotype turned up a few times. The chain couples TRBV6-5 to TRBJ1-2; TRBD1 agrees at 8 bases. The CDR3 totals 13 residues. Per the germline V gene, CDR1 is MNHEY and CDR2 is SVGAGI. The V gene end was trimmed by 4 bases and the J gene end by 6 bases; junction bases not matched to a gene: 4. In DNA form, the CDR3 reads TGTGCCAGCAGTTCACAGGGGGAGGATGGCTACACCTTC. The encoded protein is CASSSQGEDGYTF.

The rearrangement links TRBV7-9 to TRBJ2-7; 11 bases match TRBD1. V shed 5 bases, J shed 3 bases, and the junction held 9 bases outside the gene matches. The CDR3 runs 16 residues. From germline, CDR1 is SEHNR and CDR2 FQNEAQ (reference sequence). The DNA of the CDR3 is TGTGCCAGCAGCCCTCACCGGGACAGGGGGGACTACGAGCAGTACTTC. It codes for CASSPHRDRGDYEQYF.